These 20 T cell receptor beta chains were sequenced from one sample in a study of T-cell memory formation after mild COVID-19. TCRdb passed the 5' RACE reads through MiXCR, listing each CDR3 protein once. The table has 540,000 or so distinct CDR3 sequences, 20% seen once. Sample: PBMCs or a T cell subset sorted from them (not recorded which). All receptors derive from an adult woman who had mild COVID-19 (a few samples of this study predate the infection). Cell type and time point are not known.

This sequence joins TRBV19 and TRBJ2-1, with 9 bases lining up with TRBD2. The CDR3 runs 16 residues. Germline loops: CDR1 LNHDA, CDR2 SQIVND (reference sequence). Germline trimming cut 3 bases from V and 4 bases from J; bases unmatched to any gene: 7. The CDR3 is CASSIYVAGVYNEQFF. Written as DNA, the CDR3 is TGTGCCAGTAGTATTTACGTAGCGGGGGTTTACAATGAGCAGTTCTTC.

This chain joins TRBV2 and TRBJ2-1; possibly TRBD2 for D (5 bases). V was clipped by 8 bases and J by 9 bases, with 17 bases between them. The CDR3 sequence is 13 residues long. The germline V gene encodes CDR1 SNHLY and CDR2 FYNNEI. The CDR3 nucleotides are TGTGCCAGCTCGAGTTCGGAGGTCCGTGAGCAGTTCTTC. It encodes CASSSSEVREQFF.

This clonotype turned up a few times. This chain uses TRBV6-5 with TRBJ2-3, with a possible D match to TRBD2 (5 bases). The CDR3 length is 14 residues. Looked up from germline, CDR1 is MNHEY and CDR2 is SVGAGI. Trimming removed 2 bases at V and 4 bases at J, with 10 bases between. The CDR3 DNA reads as TGTGCCAGCAGTTACGCGGGCCCCCCAGATACGCAGTATTTT. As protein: CASSYAGPPDTQYF.

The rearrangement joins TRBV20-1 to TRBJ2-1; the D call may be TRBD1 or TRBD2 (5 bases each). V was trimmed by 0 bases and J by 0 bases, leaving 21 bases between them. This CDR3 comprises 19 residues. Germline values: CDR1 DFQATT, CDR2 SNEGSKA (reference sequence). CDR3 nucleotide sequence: TGCAGTGCTAGAGATCGGGGCGGAAGATCCCCCTCCTCCTACAATGAGCAGTTCTTC. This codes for CSARDRGGRSPSSYNEQFF.

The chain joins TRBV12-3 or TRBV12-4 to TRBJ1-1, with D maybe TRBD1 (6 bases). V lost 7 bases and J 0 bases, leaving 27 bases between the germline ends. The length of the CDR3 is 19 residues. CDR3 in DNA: TGTGCCAGCACCTCTAAGGCCCAGAGGGGGAATTTCATGAACACTGAAGCTTTCTTT. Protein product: CASTSKAQRGNFMNTEAFF.

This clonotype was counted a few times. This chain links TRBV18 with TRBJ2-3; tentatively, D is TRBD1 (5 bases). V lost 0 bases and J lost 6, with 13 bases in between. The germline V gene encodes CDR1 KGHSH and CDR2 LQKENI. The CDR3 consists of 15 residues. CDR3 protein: CASSPPPGRVDTQYF. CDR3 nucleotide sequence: TGTGCCAGCTCACCACCCCCAGGCAGGGTGGATACGCAGTATTTT. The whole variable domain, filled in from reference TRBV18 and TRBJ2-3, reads NAGVMQNPRHLVRRRGQEARLRCSPMKGHSHVYWYRQLPEEGLKFMVYLQKENIIDESGMPKERFSAEFPKEGPSILRIQQVVRGDSAAYFCASSPPPGRVDTQYFGPGTRLTVL.

The CDR3 sequence is CASSLDIGGWGYTF. The CDR3 region has the DNA TGCGCCAGCAGCTTGGATATAGGGGGCTGGGGCTACACCTTC. The chain couples TRBV5-1 to TRBJ1-2; 7 bases match TRBD1. V gave up 0 bases and J gave up 8 bases; unmatched junction bases: 7. CDR1 and CDR2 (germline): SGHRS, YFSETQ. The length of the CDR3 is 14 residues. The full variable domain, its missing parts supplied by reference TRBV5-1 and TRBJ1-2, is KAGVTQTPRYLIKTRGQQVTLSCSPISGHRSVSWYQQTPGQGLQFLFEYFSETQRNKGNFPGRFSGRQFSNSRSEMNVSTLELGDSALYLCASSLDIGGWGYTFGSGTRLTVV.

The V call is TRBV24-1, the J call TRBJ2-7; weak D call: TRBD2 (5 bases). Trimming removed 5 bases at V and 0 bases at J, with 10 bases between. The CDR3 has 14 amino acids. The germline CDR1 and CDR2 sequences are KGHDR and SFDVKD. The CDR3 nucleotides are TGTGCCACCAGTGCAACGGGAAACTCCTACGAGCAGTACTTC. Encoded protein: CATSATGNSYEQYF.

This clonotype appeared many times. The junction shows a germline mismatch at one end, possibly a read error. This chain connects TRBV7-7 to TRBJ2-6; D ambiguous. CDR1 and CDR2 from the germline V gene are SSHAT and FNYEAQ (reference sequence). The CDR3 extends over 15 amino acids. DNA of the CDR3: TGTGCTAGCAGCTTAGGAACCTCTGGGGCCAACGTCCTGACTTTC. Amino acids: CASSLGTSGANVLTF.

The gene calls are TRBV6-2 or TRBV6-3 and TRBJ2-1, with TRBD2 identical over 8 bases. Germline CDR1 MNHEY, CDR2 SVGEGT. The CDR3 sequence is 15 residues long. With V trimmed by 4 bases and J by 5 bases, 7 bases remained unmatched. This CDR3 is CASSFSGRGNNEQFF. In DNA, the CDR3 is TGTGCCAGCAGTTTCAGCGGGAGAGGGAACAATGAGCAGTTCTTC.

The CDR3 is CSVITGTSNYEQYF. The CDR3 DNA sequence: TGCAGCGTTATAACCGGGACTAGTAACTACGAGCAGTACTTC. The rearrangement uses TRBV29-1 and TRBJ2-7; 8 bases are shared with TRBD2. V dropped 5 bases and J dropped 3; count of bases not matched to a gene: 9. This CDR3 is 14 amino acids long. In germline, CDR1 is SQVTM, CDR2 ANQGSEA.

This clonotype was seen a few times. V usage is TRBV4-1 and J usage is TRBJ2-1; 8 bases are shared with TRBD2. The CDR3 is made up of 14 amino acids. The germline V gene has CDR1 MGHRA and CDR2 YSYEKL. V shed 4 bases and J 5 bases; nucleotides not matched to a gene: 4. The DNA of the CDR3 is TGCGCCAGCAGCCTGGGACTAGGGGACAATGAGCAGTTCTTC. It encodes CASSLGLGDNEQFF.

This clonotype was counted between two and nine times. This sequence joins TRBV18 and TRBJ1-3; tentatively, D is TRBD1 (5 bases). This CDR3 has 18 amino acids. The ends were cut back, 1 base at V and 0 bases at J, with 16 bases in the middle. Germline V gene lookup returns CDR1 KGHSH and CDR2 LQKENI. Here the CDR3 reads CASSPLPGPRSSGNTIYF. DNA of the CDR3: TGTGCCAGCTCACCACTACCGGGACCGCGAAGCTCTGGAAACACCATATATTTT.

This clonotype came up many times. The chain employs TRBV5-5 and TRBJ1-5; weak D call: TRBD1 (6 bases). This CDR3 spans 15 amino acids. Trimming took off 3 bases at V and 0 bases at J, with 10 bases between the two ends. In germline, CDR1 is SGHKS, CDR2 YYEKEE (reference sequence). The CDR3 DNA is TGTGCCAGCAGCTCACAGGGAAATAGCAATCAGCCCCAGCATTTT. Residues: CASSSQGNSNQPQHF. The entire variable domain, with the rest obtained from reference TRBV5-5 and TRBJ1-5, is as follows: DAGVTQSPTHLIKTRGQQVTLRCSPISGHKSVSWYQQVLGQGPQFIFQYYEKEERGRGNFPDRFSARQFPNYSSELNVNALLLGDSALYLCASSSQGNSNQPQHFGDGTRLSIL.

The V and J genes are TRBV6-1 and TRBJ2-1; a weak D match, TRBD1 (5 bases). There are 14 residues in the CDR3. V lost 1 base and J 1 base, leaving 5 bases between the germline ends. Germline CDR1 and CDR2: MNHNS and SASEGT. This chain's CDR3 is CASSEGQSYNEQFF. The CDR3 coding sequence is TGTGCCAGCAGTGAAGGACAGTCCTACAATGAGCAGTTCTTC.

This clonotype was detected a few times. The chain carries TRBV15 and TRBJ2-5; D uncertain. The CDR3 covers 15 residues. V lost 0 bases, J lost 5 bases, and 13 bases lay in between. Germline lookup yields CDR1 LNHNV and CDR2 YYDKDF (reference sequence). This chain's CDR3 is CATSRDRASMETQYF. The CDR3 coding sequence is TGTGCCACCAGCAGAGATAGGGCTAGTATGGAGACCCAGTACTTC.

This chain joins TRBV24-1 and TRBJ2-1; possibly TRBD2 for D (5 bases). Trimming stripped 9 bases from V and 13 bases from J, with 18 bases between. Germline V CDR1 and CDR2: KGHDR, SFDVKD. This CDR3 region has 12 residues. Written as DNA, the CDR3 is TGTGCCACCGGGAGCGCGTCTGCCCCACAGTTCTTC. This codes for CATGSASAPQFF.

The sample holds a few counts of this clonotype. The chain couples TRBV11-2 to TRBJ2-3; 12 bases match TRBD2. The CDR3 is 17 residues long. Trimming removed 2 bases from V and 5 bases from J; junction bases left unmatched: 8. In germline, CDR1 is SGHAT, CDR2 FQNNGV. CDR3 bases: TGTGCCAGCAGCTTAACCCGGCTAGCGGGGGGGCGAGATACGCAGTATTTT. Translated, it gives CASSLTRLAGGRDTQYF.

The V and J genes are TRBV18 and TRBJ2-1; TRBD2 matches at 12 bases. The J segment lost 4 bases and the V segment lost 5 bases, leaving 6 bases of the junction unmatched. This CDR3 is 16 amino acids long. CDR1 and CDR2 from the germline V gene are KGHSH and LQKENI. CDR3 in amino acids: CASSELLAGGYNEQFF. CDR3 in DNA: TGTGCCAGCTCAGAACTTCTAGCGGGAGGGTACAATGAGCAGTTCTTC.

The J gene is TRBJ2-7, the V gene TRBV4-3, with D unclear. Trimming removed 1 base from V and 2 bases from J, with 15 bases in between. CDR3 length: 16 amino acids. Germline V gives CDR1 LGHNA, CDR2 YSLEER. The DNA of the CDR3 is TGCGCCAGCAGCCAAGTCTGGGCCACCCCGACCTACGAGCAGTACTTC. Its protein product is CASSQVWATPTYEQYF.